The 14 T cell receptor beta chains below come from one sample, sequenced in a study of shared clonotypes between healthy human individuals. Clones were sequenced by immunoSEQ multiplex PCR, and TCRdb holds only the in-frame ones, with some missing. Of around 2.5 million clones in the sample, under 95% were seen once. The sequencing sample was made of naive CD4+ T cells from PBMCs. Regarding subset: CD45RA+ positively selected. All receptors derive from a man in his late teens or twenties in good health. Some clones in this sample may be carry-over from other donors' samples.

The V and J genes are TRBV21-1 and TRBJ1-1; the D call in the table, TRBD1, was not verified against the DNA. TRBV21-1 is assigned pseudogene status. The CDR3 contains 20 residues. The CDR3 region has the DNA TGTGCCAGCAGCAAAGTTGTCCCGTGGATCCTACCCAGGAAAAACACTGAAGCTTTCTTT. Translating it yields CASSKVVPWILPRKNTEAFF.

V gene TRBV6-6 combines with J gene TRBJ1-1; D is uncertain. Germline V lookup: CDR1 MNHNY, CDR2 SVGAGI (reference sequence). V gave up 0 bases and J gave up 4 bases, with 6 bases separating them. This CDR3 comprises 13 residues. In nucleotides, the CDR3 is TGTGCCAGCAGTTACTCGATCTCCACTGAAGCTTTCTTT. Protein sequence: CASSYSISTEAFF.

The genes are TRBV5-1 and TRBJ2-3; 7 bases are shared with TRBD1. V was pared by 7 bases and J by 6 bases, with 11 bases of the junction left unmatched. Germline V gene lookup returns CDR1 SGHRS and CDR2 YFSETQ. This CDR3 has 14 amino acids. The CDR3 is CASHPRTTGDTQYF. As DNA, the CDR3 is TGCGCCAGCCACCCGCGTACGACAGGGGATACGCAGTATTTT. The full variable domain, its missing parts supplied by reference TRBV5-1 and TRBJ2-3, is KAGVTQTPRYLIKTRGQQVTLSCSPISGHRSVSWYQQTPGQGLQFLFEYFSETQRNKGNFPGRFSGRQFSNSRSEMNVSTLELGDSALYLCASHPRTTGDTQYFGPGTRLTVL.

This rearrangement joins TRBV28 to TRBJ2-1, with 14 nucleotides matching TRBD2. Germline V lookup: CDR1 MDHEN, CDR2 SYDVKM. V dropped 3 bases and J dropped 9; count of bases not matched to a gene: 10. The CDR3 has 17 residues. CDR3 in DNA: TGTGCCAGCAGTTTCTCCGGGACTAGCGGGAGTCGAGGTGAGCAGTTCTTC. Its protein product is CASSFSGTSGSRGEQFF.

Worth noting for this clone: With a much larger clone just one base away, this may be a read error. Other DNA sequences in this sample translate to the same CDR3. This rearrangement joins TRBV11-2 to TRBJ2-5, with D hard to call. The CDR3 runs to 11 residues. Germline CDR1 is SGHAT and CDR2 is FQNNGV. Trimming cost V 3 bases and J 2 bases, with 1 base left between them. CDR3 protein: CASSFQETQYF. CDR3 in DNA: TGTGCCAGCAGCTTTCAAGAGACCCAGTACTTC.

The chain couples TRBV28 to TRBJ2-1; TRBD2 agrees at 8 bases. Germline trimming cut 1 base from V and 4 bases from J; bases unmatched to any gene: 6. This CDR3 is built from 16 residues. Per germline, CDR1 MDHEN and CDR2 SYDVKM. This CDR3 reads CASSLLAGGRYNEQFF. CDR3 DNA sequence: TGTGCCAGCAGTTTATTGGCGGGGGGAAGATACAATGAGCAGTTCTTC.

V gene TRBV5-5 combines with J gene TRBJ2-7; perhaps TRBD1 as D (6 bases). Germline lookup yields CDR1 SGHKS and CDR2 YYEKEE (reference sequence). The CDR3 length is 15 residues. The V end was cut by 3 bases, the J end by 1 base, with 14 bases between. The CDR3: CASSSQGVVSYEQYF. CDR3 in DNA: TGTGCCAGCAGCTCACAGGGAGTAGTTTCCTACGAGCAGTACTTC. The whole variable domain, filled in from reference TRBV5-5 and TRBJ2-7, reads DAGVTQSPTHLIKTRGQQVTLRCSPISGHKSVSWYQQVLGQGPQFIFQYYEKEERGRGNFPDRFSARQFPNYSSELNVNALLLGDSALYLCASSSQGVVSYEQYFGPGTRLTVT.

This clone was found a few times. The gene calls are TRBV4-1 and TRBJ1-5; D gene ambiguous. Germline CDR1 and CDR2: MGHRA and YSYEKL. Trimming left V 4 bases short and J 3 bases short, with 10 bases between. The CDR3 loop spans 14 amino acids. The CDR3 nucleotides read TGCGCCAGCAGCCTATCCCGGGTCAATCAGCCCCAGCATTTT. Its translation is CASSLSRVNQPQHF.

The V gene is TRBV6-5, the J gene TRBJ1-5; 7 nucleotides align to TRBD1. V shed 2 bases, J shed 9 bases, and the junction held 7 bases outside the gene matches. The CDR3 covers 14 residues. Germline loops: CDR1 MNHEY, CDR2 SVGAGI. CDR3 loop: CASSYRGPGRPQHF. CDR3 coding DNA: TGTGCCAGCAGTTACAGGGGGCCTGGGAGGCCCCAGCATTTT.

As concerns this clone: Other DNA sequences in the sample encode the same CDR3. CDR3 amino acids: CATRGLSSNQPQHF. The CDR3 DNA reads TGTGCCACGAGGGGACTCAGCAGCAATCAGCCCCAGCATTTT. The chain links TRBV6-6 to TRBJ1-5; tentative D call: TRBD1 (5 bases). This CDR3 is 14 amino acids long. V lost 10 bases, J lost 1 base, and 14 bases lay in between. CDR1 is MNHNY, CDR2 SVGAGI, per germline (reference sequence).

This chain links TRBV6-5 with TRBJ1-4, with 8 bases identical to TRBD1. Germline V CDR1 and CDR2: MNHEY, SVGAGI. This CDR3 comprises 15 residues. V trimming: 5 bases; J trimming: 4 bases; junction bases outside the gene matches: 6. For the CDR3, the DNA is TGTGCCAGCAGTGCTCAGGGGGCGGGTAATGAAAAACTGTTTTTT. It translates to CASSAQGAGNEKLFF.

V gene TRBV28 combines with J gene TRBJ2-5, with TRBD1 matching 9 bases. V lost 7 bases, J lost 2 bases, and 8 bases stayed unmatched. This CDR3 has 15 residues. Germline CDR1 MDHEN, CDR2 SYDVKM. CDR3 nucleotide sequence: TGTGCCAGCACCTTAGGCGGGACAGGGCAAGAGACCCAGTACTTC. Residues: CASTLGGTGQETQYF. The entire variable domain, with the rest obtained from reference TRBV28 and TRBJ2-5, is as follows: DVKVTQSSRYLVKRTGEKVFLECVQDMDHENMFWYRQDPGLGLRLIYFSYDVKMKEKGDIPEGYSVSREKKERFSLILESASTNQTSMYLCASTLGGTGQETQYFGPGTRLLVL.

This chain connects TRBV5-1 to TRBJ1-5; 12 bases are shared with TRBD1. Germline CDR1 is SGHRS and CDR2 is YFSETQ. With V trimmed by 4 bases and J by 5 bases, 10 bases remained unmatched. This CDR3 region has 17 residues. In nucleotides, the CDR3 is TGCGCCAGCAGCCCGACCGGGACAGGGGGCTTGGATCAGCCCCAGCATTTT. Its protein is CASSPTGTGGLDQPQHF.

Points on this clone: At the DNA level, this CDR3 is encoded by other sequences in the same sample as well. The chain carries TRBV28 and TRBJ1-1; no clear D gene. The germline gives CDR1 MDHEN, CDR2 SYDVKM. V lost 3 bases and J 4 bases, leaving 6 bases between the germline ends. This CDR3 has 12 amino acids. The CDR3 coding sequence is TGTGCCAGCAGTTTGTCGGCCACTGAAGCTTTCTTT. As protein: CASSLSATEAFF. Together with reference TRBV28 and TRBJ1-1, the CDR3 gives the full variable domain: DVKVTQSSRYLVKRTGEKVFLECVQDMDHENMFWYRQDPGLGLRLIYFSYDVKMKEKGDIPEGYSVSREKKERFSLILESASTNQTSMYLCASSLSATEAFFGQGTRLTVV.